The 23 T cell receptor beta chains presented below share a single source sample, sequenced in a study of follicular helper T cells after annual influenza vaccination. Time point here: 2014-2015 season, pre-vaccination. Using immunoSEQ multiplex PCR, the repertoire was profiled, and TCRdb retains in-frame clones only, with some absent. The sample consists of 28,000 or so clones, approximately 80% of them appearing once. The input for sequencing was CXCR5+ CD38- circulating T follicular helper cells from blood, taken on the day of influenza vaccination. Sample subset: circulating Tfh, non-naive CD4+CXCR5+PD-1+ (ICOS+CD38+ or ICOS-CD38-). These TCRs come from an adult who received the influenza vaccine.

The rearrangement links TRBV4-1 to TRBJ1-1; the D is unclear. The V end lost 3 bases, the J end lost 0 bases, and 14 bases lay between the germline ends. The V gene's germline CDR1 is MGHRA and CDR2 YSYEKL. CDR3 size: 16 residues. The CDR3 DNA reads TGCGCCAGCAGCCATTTGGGGAGCCTTATGAACACTGAAGCTTTCTTT. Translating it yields CASSHLGSLMNTEAFF.

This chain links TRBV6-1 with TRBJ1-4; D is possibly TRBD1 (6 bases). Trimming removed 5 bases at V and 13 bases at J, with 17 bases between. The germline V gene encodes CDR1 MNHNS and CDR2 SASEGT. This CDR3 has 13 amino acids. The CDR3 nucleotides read TGTGCCAGCAGTACGGTAGGGGGGGTAGGACTGTTTTTT. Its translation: CASSTVGGVGLFF.

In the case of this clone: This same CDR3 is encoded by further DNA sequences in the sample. The CDR3 region has the DNA TGTGCCAGCAGTGGGGGACTAGCGGGAGAGACCCAGTACTTC. It translates to CASSGGLAGETQYF. This chain joins TRBV9 and TRBJ2-5; 12 bases are a match to TRBD2. CDR3 size: 14 residues. Germline values: CDR1 SGDLS, CDR2 YYNGEE. V was clipped by 5 bases and J by 4 bases; unmatched bases: 3.

CDR3 amino acids: CASSLDQDRRTGELFF. CDR3 coding DNA: TGTGCCAGCAGCTTGGATCAGGACAGGCGGACCGGGGAGCTGTTTTTT. The chain couples TRBV5-4 to TRBJ2-2; TRBD1 agrees at 7 bases. Losses at the gene ends were 0 bases for V and 5 bases for J; bases not matched to a gene: 7. There are 16 residues in the CDR3. The V gene's germline CDR1 is SGHNT and CDR2 YYREEE (reference sequence).

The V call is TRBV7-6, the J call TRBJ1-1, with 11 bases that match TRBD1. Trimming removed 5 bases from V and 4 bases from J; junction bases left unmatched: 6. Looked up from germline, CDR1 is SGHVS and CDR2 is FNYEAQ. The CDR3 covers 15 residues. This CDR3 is CASSPWTGGVTEAFF. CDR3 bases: TGTGCCAGCAGCCCCTGGACAGGGGGCGTCACTGAAGCTTTCTTT.

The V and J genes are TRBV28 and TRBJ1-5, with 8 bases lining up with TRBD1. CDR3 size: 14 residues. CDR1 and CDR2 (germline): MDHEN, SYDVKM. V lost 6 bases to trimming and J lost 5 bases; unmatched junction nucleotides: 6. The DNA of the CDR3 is TGTGCCAGCAGCTATGGGACAGGCGATCAGCCCCAGCATTTT. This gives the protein CASSYGTGDQPQHF.

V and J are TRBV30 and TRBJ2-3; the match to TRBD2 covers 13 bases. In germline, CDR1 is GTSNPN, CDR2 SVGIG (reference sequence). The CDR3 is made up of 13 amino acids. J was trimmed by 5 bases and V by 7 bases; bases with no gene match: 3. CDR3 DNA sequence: TGTGCCTCCGGACTAGCGGGAGTAGATACGCAGTATTTT. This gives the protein CASGLAGVDTQYF. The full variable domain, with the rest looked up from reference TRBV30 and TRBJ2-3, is SQTIHQWPATLVQPVGSPLSLECTVEGTSNPNLYWYRQAAGRGLQLLFYSVGIGQISSEVPQNLSASRPQDRQFILSSKKLLLSDSGFYLCASGLAGVDTQYFGPGTRLTVL.

CDR3 nucleotides: TGTGCCAGCAGCTTAGACTCCACAAAGGACTTGGGCCCAGGTCGGGGGCAGTACTTC. Translated, it gives CASSLDSTKDLGPGRGQYF. The V and J genes are TRBV7-8 and TRBJ2-7, with TRBD2 as a possible D gene (5 bases). Deletions cut 1 base from V and 9 bases from J, with 31 bases between. The CDR3 totals 19 residues. CDR1 is SGHVS and CDR2 is FQNEAQ in the germline V gene.

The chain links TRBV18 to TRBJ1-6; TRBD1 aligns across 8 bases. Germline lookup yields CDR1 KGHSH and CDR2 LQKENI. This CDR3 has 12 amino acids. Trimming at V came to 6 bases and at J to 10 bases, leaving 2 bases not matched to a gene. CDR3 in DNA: TGTGCCAGCTCGACAGGGGACTCACCCCTCCACTTT. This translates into CASSTGDSPLHF.

The CDR3 sequence is CASSEGQISFGYTF. As DNA, the CDR3 is TGTGCCAGCAGTGAAGGGCAAATTTCTTTTGGCTACACCTTC. The V and J genes are TRBV2 and TRBJ1-2; D is undetermined. The CDR3 is made up of 14 amino acids. Trimming took off 1 base at V and 7 bases at J, with 13 bases between the two ends. In germline, CDR1 is SNHLY, CDR2 FYNNEI.

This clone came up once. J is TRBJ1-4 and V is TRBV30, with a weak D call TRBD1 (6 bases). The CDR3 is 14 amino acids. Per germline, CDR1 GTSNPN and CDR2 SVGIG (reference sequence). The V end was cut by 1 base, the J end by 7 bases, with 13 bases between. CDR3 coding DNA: TGTGCCTGGAGTGAGGCAGGGGTGGGTGAAAAACTGTTTTTT. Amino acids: CAWSEAGVGEKLFF.

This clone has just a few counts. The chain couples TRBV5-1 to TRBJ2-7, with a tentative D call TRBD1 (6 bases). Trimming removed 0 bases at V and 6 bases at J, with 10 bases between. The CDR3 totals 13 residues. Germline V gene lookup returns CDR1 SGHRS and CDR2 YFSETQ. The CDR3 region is CASSLEGGSEQYF. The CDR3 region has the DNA TGCGCCAGCAGCTTGGAAGGGGGTTCCGAGCAGTACTTC.

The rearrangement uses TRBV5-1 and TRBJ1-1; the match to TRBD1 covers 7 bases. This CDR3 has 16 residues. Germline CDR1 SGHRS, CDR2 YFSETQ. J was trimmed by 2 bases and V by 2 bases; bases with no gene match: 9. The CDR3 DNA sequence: TGCGCCAGCAGCTTACGGGACAGCCCTGGAAACACTGAAGCTTTCTTT. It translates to CASSLRDSPGNTEAFF. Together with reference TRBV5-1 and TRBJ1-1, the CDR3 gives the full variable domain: KAGVTQTPRYLIKTRGQQVTLSCSPISGHRSVSWYQQTPGQGLQFLFEYFSETQRNKGNFPGRFSGRQFSNSRSEMNVSTLELGDSALYLCASSLRDSPGNTEAFFGQGTRLTVV.

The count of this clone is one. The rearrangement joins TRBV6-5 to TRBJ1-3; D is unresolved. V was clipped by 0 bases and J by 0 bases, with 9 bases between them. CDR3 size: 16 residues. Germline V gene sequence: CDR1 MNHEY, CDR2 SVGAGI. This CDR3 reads CASSYSYPVSGNTIYF. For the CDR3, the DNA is TGTGCCAGCAGTTACTCGTATCCTGTCTCTGGAAACACCATATATTTT.

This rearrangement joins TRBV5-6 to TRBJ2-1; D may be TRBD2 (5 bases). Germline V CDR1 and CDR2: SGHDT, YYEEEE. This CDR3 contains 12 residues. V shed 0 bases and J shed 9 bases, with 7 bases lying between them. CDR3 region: CASSLVEVEQFF. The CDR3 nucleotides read TGTGCCAGCAGCTTGGTGGAGGTTGAGCAGTTCTTC.

The CDR3 coding sequence is TGTGCCAGCAGTGAGGAGACTAGCGGCACCGGGGAGCTGTTTTTT. Amino acid sequence: CASSEETSGTGELFF. The chain recombines TRBV2 with TRBJ2-2; 9 bases map to TRBD2. Germline lookup yields CDR1 SNHLY and CDR2 FYNNEI. The CDR3 has 15 residues. J lost 4 bases, V lost 3 bases, and 3 bases had no gene match.

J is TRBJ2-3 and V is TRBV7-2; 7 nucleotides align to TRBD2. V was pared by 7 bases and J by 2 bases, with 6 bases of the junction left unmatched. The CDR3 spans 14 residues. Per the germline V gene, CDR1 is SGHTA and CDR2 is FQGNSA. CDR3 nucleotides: TGTGCCAGCACCCCGGGACTACACACAGATACGCAGTATTTT. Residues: CASTPGLHTDTQYF.

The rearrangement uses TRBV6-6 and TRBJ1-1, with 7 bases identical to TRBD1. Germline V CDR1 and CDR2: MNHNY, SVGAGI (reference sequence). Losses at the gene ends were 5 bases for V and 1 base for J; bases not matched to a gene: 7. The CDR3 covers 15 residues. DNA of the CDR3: TGTGCCAGCAGTCCCACGGGACAGAGGAACACTGAAGCTTTCTTT. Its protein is CASSPTGQRNTEAFF.

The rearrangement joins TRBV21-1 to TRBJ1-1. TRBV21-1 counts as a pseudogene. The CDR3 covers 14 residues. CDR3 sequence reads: CASPPGGEYTEAFF. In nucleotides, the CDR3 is TGTGCCAGCCCCCCTGGCGGGGAATACACTGAAGCTTTCTTT.

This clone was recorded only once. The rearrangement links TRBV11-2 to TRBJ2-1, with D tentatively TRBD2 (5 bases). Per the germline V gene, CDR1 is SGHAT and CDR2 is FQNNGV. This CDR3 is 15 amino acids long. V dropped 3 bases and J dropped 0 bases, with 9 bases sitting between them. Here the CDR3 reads CASSLVGSSYNEQFF. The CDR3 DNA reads TGTGCCAGCAGCTTGGTAGGGAGCTCCTACAATGAGCAGTTCTTC.

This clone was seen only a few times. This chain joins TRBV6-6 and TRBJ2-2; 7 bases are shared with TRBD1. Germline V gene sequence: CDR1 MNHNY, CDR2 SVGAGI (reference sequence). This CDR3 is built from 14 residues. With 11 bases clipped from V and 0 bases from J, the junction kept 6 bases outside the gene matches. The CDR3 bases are TGTGCCTCATCTGGGACAGCGAACACCGGGGAGCTGTTTTTT. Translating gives CASSGTANTGELFF.

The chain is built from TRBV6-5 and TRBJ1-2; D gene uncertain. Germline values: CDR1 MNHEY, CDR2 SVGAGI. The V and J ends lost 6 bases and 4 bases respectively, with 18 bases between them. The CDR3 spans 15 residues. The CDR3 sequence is CASSSEFASTYGYTF. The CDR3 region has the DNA TGTGCCAGCAGCTCTGAGTTCGCTTCTACCTATGGCTACACCTTC.

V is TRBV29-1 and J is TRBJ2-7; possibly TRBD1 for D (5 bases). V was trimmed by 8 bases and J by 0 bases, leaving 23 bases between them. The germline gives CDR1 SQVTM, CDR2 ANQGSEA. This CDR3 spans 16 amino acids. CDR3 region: CSIIGGAEKPSYEQYF. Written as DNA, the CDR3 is TGCAGCATCATCGGTGGGGCGGAAAAACCCTCCTACGAGCAGTACTTC.